This entry lists 25 T cell receptor beta chains sequenced from one sample in a study of blood T cell repertoires in COVID-19. Profiled with immunoSEQ multiplex PCR; TCRdb holds only in-frame clones, not every one. This sample carries approximately 140,000 clones, roughly 83% of them seen once, and the ten largest clones take around 1.4%. Specimen: peripheral blood. These TCRs come from a man in his sixties with acute or convalescent COVID-19.

V usage is TRBV24-1 and J usage is TRBJ2-1; 9 positions match TRBD1. Germline V gene data show CDR1 as KGHDR and CDR2 as SFDVKD. This CDR3 contains 15 residues. Trimming took 2 bases from V and 7 from J; bases not matched to a gene: 5. The CDR3 bases are TGTGCCACCAGTGATTCGGGACAGGGACCGAATGAGCAGTTCTTC. Translated: CATSDSGQGPNEQFF.

The V call is TRBV6-1, the J call TRBJ2-7; TRBD1 matches at 9 bases. The germline V gene has CDR1 MNHNS and CDR2 SASEGT. The CDR3 has 15 residues. The V gene end was trimmed by 2 bases and the J gene end by 1 base; junction bases not matched to a gene: 3. The CDR3 protein is CASSERGTGSYEQYF. As DNA, the CDR3 is TGTGCCAGCAGTGAAAGGGGGACAGGGTCCTACGAGCAGTACTTC.

The chain carries TRBV20-1 and TRBJ1-5; D not resolved. The CDR3 is made up of 10 amino acids. The germline V and J ends were trimmed by 6 bases and 9 bases, with 9 bases remaining between them. Germline V gives CDR1 DFQATT, CDR2 SNEGSKA (reference sequence). The CDR3 protein is CSADGGPQHF. The CDR3 DNA reads as TGCAGTGCCGACGGCGGGCCCCAGCATTTT.

This clone was recorded once. V gene TRBV15 combines with J gene TRBJ1-5; a possible D gene is TRBD1 (5 bases). V was cut by 3 bases and J by 2 bases, with 11 bases left in between. The CDR3 is made up of 15 amino acids. Germline CDR1 and CDR2: LNHNV and YYDKDF (reference sequence). CDR3 amino acids: CATSREGIGNQPQHF. DNA of the CDR3: TGTGCCACCAGCAGGGAGGGGATAGGCAATCAGCCCCAGCATTTT.

This clone has a single count. CDR3 region: CASSKQGYNSPLHF. CDR3 DNA sequence: TGTGCCAGCAGTAAACAGGGTTATAATTCACCCCTCCACTTT. The J gene is TRBJ1-6, the V gene TRBV6-5; TRBD1 might be the D (6 bases). The CDR3 length is 14 residues. Trimming pared 5 bases from V and 4 bases from J, leaving 9 bases between. From germline, CDR1 is MNHEY and CDR2 SVGAGI.

V usage is TRBV7-7 and J usage is TRBJ2-5; TRBD2 matches 14 bases. Trimming took 5 bases from V and 4 from J; bases not matched to a gene: 6. Per the germline V gene, CDR1 is SSHAT and CDR2 is FNYEAQ (reference sequence). The CDR3 consists of 16 residues. CDR3 region: CASSVTSGRAGETQYF. The CDR3, as DNA: TGTGCCAGCAGCGTGACTAGCGGGAGGGCCGGAGAGACCCAGTACTTC.

The chain uses TRBV24-1 and TRBJ2-1; 8 nucleotides align to TRBD1. This CDR3 contains 16 residues. Per germline, CDR1 KGHDR and CDR2 SFDVKD. V shed 4 bases and J 5 bases; nucleotides not matched to a gene: 9. The CDR3 sequence is CATSERGQADHNEQFF. The CDR3 region has the DNA TGTGCCACCAGTGAGCGGGGACAGGCAGACCACAATGAGCAGTTCTTC.

The J gene is TRBJ2-7, the V gene TRBV5-6; perhaps TRBD1 as D (5 bases). Looked up from germline, CDR1 is SGHDT and CDR2 is YYEEEE. V lost 1 base and J 2 bases, leaving 7 bases between the germline ends. The CDR3 contains 13 residues. The CDR3 DNA is TGTGCCAGCAGCTTGCCAGGGCCCTACGAGCAGTACTTC. Amino acids: CASSLPGPYEQYF. Full variable domain (outside the CDR3, taken from reference TRBV5-6 and TRBJ2-7): DAGVTQSPTHLIKTRGQQVTLRCSPKSGHDTVSWYQQALGQGPQFIFQYYEEEERQRGNFPDRFSGHQFPNYSSELNVNALLLGDSALYLCASSLPGPYEQYFGPGTRLTVT.

The gene calls are TRBV12-5 and TRBJ2-2; no reliable D call. There are 12 residues in the CDR3. The germline V gene encodes CDR1 LGHNT and CDR2 FRNRAP. The ends were cut back, 6 bases at V and 7 bases at J, with 9 bases in the middle. The CDR3, as DNA: TGTGCTAGTGGCCCAACCTACGGGGAGCTGTTTTTT. Amino acid sequence: CASGPTYGELFF.

This clone was seen a few times. This chain links TRBV27 with TRBJ1-2, with 11 positions matching TRBD1. Germline CDR1 reads MNHEY; CDR2 reads SMNVEV (reference sequence). Losses at the gene ends were 3 bases for V and 3 bases for J; bases not matched to a gene: 3. The CDR3 contains 15 residues. The DNA of the CDR3 is TGTGCCAGCAGTTTCCGGACAGGGGGCGACTATGGCTACACCTTC. It encodes CASSFRTGGDYGYTF.

The V and J genes are TRBV6-6 and TRBJ1-6, with TRBD1 matching over 7 bases. Germline values: CDR1 MNHNY, CDR2 SVGAGI (reference sequence). This CDR3 has 14 amino acids. Trimming at V came to 6 bases and at J to 7 bases, leaving 6 bases not matched to a gene. CDR3 loop: CASRRDSANSPLHF. DNA for the CDR3: TGTGCCAGCAGACGGGACAGCGCGAATTCACCCCTCCACTTT.

The genes are TRBV5-6 and TRBJ1-6; 7 bases are a match to TRBD1. Germline V gene data show CDR1 as SGHDT and CDR2 as YYEEEE. CDR3 length equals 17 residues. V lost 3 bases to trimming and J lost 4 bases; unmatched junction nucleotides: 10. In DNA form, the CDR3 reads TGTGCCAGCAGCTCGGGACAGTCAGGAAGTTATAATTCACCCCTCCACTTT. It encodes CASSSGQSGSYNSPLHF.

The rearrangement uses TRBV7-3 and TRBJ2-2, with TRBD2 identical over 7 bases. The CDR3 extends over 15 amino acids. The germline gives CDR1 SGHTA, CDR2 FQGTGA. J was trimmed by 4 bases and V by 2 bases; bases with no gene match: 4. The CDR3 region is CASSLSPSGTGELFF. The CDR3 DNA reads TGTGCCAGCAGCTTATCGCCTAGCGGCACCGGGGAGCTGTTTTTT.

This clone was seen a few times. CDR3 coding DNA: TGTGCCAGCAGGGTGGGACAGGGGAAAGGCTACACCTTC. It specifies CASRVGQGKGYTF. The genes are TRBV2 and TRBJ1-2, with TRBD1 matching 10 bases. Germline trimming cut 6 bases from V and 8 bases from J; bases unmatched to any gene: 6. Germline CDR1 SNHLY, CDR2 FYNNEI. The CDR3 sequence is 13 residues long.

V gene TRBV18 combines with J gene TRBJ2-2; TRBD1 matches at 7 bases. The CDR3 is 16 residues long. J gave up 0 bases and V 1 base, and 2 bases lay outside the gene matches. Per germline, CDR1 KGHSH and CDR2 LQKENI. CDR3 in amino acids: CASSPRQGTNTGELFF. The CDR3 coding sequence is TGTGCCAGCTCACCACGACAGGGTACGAACACCGGGGAGCTGTTTTTT.

The chain joins TRBV6-1 to TRBJ2-3; D is possibly TRBD1 (5 bases). Germline lookup yields CDR1 MNHNS and CDR2 SASEGT. V was pared by 3 bases and J by 0 bases, with 10 bases between. The CDR3 length is 15 residues. The CDR3 spells CASSEYRTSTDTQYF. The CDR3 coding sequence is TGTGCCAGCAGTGAGTACAGGACAAGCACAGATACGCAGTATTTT.

V usage is TRBV19 and J usage is TRBJ1-5, with D unclear. CDR1 and CDR2 (germline): LNHDA, SQIVND (reference sequence). This CDR3 has 14 residues. The V end was cut by 7 bases, the J end by 3 bases, with 13 bases between. In DNA form, the CDR3 reads TGTGCCAGTAAAATCTGGGAGGCCAATCAGCCCCAGCATTTT. Translating it yields CASKIWEANQPQHF. Together with reference TRBV19 and TRBJ1-5, the CDR3 gives the full variable domain: DGGITQSPKYLFRKEGQNVTLSCEQNLNHDAMYWYRQDPGQGLRLIYYSQIVNDFQKGDIAEGYSVSREKKESFPLTVTSAQKNPTAFYLCASKIWEANQPQHFGDGTRLSIL.

The genes are TRBV5-4 and TRBJ2-2, with a tentative D call TRBD1 (6 bases). Germline-derived CDR1 and CDR2 are SGHNT and YYREEE (reference sequence). Trimming removed 2 bases from V and 4 bases from J, with 9 bases in between. CDR3 length: 14 residues. The CDR3 region has the DNA TGTGCCAGCAGCTTACAGGGTTTCACCGGGGAGCTGTTTTTT. Its protein is CASSLQGFTGELFF.

The chain recombines TRBV2 with TRBJ1-1, with D possibly being TRBD1 (5 bases). Trimming removed 0 bases at V and 6 bases at J, with 11 bases between. The CDR3 is made up of 14 amino acids. The germline V gene has CDR1 SNHLY and CDR2 FYNNEI. The CDR3 DNA sequence: TGTGCCAGCAGTGAAGCGCGGGGGATTGCTGAAGCTTTCTTT. Its protein is CASSEARGIAEAFF. Based on the CDR3 plus reference TRBV2 and TRBJ1-1, the full variable domain is EPEVTQTPSHQVTQMGQEVILRCVPISNHLYFYWYRQILGQKVEFLVSFYNNEISEKSEIFDDQFSVERPDGSNFTLKIRSTKLEDSAMYFCASSEARGIAEAFFGQGTRLTVV.

The chain links TRBV7-2 to TRBJ2-5; 14 nucleotides match TRBD2. CDR3 length: 18 amino acids. V shed 5 bases, J shed 5 bases, and the junction held 13 bases outside the gene matches. Germline loops: CDR1 SGHTA, CDR2 FQGNSA. CDR3 protein: CASSTRTSGRIGRETQYF. CDR3 coding DNA: TGTGCCAGCAGCACCAGGACTAGCGGGAGGATTGGTCGGGAGACCCAGTACTTC.

The count of this clone is one. CDR3 DNA: TGTGCCAGCAGTCCTCCGACTAGCGTGGGTTACAATGAGCAGTTCTTC. Translation: CASSPPTSVGYNEQFF. The chain uses TRBV27 and TRBJ2-1, with 8 bases aligning to TRBD2. The ends lost 5 bases at V and 4 bases at J; junction bases unmatched: 10. CDR3 size: 16 residues. Per the germline V gene, CDR1 is MNHEY and CDR2 is SMNVEV (reference sequence).

The chain has TRBV7-9 and TRBJ2-3, with D hard to call. V was clipped by 1 base and J by 2 bases, with 10 bases between them. This CDR3 spans 15 amino acids. CDR1 SEHNR and CDR2 FQNEAQ come from the germline V gene (reference sequence). The CDR3 DNA sequence: TGTGCCAGCAGCTTAGGTCCTACCTACACAGATACGCAGTATTTT. Amino acids: CASSLGPTYTDTQYF.

The chain joins TRBV7-9 to TRBJ1-5; 8 bases map to TRBD1. Germline V gene sequence: CDR1 SEHNR, CDR2 FQNEAQ (reference sequence). Trimming at V came to 7 bases and at J to 1 base, leaving 6 bases not matched to a gene. This CDR3 contains 15 residues. CDR3 DNA sequence: TGTGCCAGCATCGACAGGGGAGAAAGCAATCAGCCCCAGCATTTT. It specifies CASIDRGESNQPQHF.

The V gene is TRBV27, the J gene TRBJ1-6; 8 nucleotides agree with TRBD1. V dropped 5 bases and J dropped 8; count of bases not matched to a gene: 11. The germline gives CDR1 MNHEY, CDR2 SMNVEV (reference sequence). The CDR3 spans 16 residues. The CDR3 protein is CASSPAGQGAHSPLHF. The CDR3 DNA sequence: TGTGCCAGCAGTCCAGCCGGGCAGGGGGCTCATTCACCCCTCCACTTT.

This chain connects TRBV27 to TRBJ1-6; tentatively, D is TRBD1 (6 bases). The CDR3 contains 14 residues. Germline CDR1 MNHEY, CDR2 SMNVEV (reference sequence). V was pared by 1 base and J by 13 bases, with 14 bases between. The CDR3 DNA follows: TGTGCCAGCAGTTTATTAGGACAGCTGGGGCCCCTCCACTTT. This translates into CASSLLGQLGPLHF.